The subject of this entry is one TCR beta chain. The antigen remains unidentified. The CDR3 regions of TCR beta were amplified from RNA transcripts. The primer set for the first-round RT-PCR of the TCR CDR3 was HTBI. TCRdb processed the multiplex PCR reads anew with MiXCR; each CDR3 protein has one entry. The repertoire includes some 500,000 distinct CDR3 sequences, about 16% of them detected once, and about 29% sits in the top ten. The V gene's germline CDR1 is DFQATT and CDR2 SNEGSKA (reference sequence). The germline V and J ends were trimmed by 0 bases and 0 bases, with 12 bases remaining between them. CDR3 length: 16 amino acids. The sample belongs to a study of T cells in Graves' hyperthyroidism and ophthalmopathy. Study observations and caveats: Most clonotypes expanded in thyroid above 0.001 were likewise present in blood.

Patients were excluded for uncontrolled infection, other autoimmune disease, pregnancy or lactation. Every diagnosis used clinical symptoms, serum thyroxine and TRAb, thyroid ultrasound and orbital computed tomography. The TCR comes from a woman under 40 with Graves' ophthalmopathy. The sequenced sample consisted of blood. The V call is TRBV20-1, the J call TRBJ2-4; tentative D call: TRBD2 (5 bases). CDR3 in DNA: TGCAGTGCTAGAGATTTCCAGCGGCTAGCCAAAAACATTCAGTACTTC. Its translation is CSARDFQRLAKNIQYF.